This TCR beta chain was identified during a study of Ad26.COV2.S vaccination and SARS-CoV-2 variants. Here immunoSEQ multiplex PCR was the method, and the copy in TCRdb shows in-frame clones only, minus some. This repertoire shows about 350,000 clones, about nine tenths found once; its top ten account for roughly 3.1%. Study observations and caveats: Reported findings describe substantial breadth in spike-specific CD8+ and CD4+ T cell responses following vaccination. Non-spike TCR breadth did not differ much between vaccine and placebo recipients.

Treatment indicated: roughly 19 received Ad26.COV2.S at low or high dose, single or two shots; 5 received placebo; per-sample allocation not given. Samples analyzed were those drawn on day 63 after the first vaccine or placebo injection. The vaccine antigen was prefusion-stabilized Wuhan SARS-CoV-2 spike. A remark on this clone: Its antigen is as yet unknown.

The clonotype originates from a person between 18 and 65 years old who received the Ad26.COV2.S COVID-19 vaccine or a placebo. Sequences were derived from peripheral blood, sampled in a trial of Ad26.COV2.S vaccine versus placebo.

The CDR3 region is CASSSLGHQPQHF. Written as DNA, the CDR3 is TGTGCCAGCAGCTCACTAGGACATCAGCCCCAGCATTTT. The chain carries TRBV27 and TRBJ1-5, with D uncertain. The CDR3 length is 13 residues. CDR1 and CDR2 from the germline V gene are MNHEY and SMNVEV (reference sequence). Trimming left V 6 bases short and J 5 bases short, with 11 bases between.